The TCR beta chain described here comes from a study of low-dose radiotherapy and immunotherapy resistance in tumors. Study as a whole: The schedule for Cohort 2 used 1 Gy per fraction every two weeks, which added up to 13 Gy over 26 weeks. On an every-two-weeks schedule, patients received intravenous nivolumab 240 mg, along with ipilimumab 1 mg/kg every six weeks.

Time point noted: after trial treatment. Treatment described: LDRT plus nivolumab, ipilimumab, low-dose cyclophosphamide and aspirin (RACIN trial). Every donor was treated with nivolumab, ipilimumab, aspirin, low-dose cyclophosphamide and also low-dose radiotherapy. Deletions cut 1 base from V and 6 bases from J, with 12 bases between. Per the germline V gene, CDR1 is DFQATT and CDR2 is SNEGSKA (reference sequence). CDR3 length: 14 residues. TRAV- and TRBV-specific primers were used for first-strand cDNA, which covered alpha and beta chains. A roughly 20-cycle PCR with a constant-region primer and V-primer adapter amplified TCRs. TCRdb re-called the reads through MiXCR, storing one row per CDR3 protein. The profile covers around 33,000 distinct CDR3 sequences, with under 55% appearing a single time and 4.5% to 7% taken by the ten largest.

The rearrangement links TRBV20-1 to TRBJ2-2; D is possibly TRBD1 (6 bases). This TCR was sampled from a male donor with gallbladder cancer. Sequences were derived from PBMCs, sampled after low-dose radiotherapy plus immunotherapy. The DNA for the CDR3 is TGCAGTGCTAGAGTACAGGGTATTGCCGGGGAGCTGTTTTTT. It codes for CSARVQGIAGELFF.